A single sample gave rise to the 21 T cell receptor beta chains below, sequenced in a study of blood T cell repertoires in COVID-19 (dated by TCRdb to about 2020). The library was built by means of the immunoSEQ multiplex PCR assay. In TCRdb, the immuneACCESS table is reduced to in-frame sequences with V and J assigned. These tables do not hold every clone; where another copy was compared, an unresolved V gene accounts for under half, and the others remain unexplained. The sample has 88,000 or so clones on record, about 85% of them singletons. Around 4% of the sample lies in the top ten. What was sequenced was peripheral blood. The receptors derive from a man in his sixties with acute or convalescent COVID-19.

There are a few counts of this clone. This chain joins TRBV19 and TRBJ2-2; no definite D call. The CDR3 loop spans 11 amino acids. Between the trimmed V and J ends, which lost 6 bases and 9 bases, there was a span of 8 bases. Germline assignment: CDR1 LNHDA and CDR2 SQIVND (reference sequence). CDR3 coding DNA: TGTGCCAGTAGATTCGGGTGGGAGCTGTTTTTT. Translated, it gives CASRFGWELFF. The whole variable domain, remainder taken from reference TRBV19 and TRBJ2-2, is DGGITQSPKYLFRKEGQNVTLSCEQNLNHDAMYWYRQDPGQGLRLIYYSQIVNDFQKGDIAEGYSVSREKKESFPLTVTSAQKNPTAFYLCASRFGWELFFGEGSRLTVL.

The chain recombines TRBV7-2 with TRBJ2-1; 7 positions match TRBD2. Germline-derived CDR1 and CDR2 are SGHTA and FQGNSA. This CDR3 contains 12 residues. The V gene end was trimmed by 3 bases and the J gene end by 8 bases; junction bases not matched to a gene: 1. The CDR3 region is CASSFTSDEQFF. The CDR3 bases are TGTGCCAGCAGCTTTACTAGCGATGAGCAGTTCTTC.

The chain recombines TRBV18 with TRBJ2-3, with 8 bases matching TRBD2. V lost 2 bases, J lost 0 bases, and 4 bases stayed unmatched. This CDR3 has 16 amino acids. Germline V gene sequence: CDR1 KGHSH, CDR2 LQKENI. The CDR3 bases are TGTGCCAGCTCACCAAGGGCGGGGGGAAGCACAGATACGCAGTATTTT. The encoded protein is CASSPRAGGSTDTQYF.

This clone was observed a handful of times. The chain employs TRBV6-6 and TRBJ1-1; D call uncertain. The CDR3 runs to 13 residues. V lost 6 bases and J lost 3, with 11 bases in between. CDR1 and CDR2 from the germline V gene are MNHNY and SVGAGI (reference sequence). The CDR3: CASRPTEYTEAFF. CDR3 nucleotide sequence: TGTGCCAGCAGGCCAACAGAATACACTGAAGCTTTCTTT.

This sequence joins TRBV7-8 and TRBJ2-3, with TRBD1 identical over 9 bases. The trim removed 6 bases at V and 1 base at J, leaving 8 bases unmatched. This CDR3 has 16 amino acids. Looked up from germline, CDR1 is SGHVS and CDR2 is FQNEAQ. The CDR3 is CASRREDRGGTDTQYF. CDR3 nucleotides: TGTGCCAGCAGAAGGGAGGACAGGGGAGGCACAGATACGCAGTATTTT.

CDR3: CASSTDRTRGYTF. The CDR3, as DNA: TGTGCCAGCAGTACGGACAGGACCCGGGGCTACACCTTC. This chain uses TRBV6-5 with TRBJ1-2, with TRBD1 matching over 7 bases. Trimming took 5 bases from V and 8 from J; bases not matched to a gene: 8. The CDR3 extends over 13 amino acids. Per the germline V gene, CDR1 is MNHEY and CDR2 is SVGAGI.

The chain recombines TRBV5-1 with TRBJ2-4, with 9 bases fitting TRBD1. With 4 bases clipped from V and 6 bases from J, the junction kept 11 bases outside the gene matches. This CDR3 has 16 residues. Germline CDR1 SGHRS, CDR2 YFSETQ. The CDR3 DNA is TGCGCCAGCAGCCCAACCGGGACAGGGTTCGGAAACATTCAGTACTTC. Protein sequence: CASSPTGTGFGNIQYF. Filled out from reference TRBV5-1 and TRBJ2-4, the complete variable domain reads KAGVTQTPRYLIKTRGQQVTLSCSPISGHRSVSWYQQTPGQGLQFLFEYFSETQRNKGNFPGRFSGRQFSNSRSEMNVSTLELGDSALYLCASSPTGTGFGNIQYFGAGTRLSVL.

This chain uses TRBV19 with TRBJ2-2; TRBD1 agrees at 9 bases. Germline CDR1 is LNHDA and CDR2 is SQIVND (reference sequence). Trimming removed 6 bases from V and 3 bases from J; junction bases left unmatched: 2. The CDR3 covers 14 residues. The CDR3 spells CASRGDRDTGELFF. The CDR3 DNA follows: TGTGCCAGTAGAGGGGACAGGGACACCGGGGAGCTGTTTTTT.

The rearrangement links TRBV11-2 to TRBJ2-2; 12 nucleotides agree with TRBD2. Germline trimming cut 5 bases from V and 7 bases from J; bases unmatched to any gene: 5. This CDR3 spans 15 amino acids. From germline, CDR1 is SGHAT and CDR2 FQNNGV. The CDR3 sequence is CASSPTSGSHGELFF. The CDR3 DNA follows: TGTGCCAGCAGCCCGACTAGCGGGAGTCACGGGGAGCTGTTTTTT. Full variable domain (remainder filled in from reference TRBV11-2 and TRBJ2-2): EAGVAQSPRYKIIEKRQSVAFWCNPISGHATLYWYQQILGQGPKLLIQFQNNGVVDDSQLPKDRFSAERLKGVDSTLKIQPAKLEDSAVYLCASSPTSGSHGELFFGEGSRLTVL.

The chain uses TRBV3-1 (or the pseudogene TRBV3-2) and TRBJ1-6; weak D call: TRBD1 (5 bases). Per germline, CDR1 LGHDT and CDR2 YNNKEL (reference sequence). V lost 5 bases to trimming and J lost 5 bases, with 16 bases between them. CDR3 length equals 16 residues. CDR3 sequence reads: CASSVRGLGDNSPLHF. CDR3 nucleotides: TGTGCCAGCAGCGTTAGGGGTTTAGGGGATAATTCACCCCTCCACTTT.

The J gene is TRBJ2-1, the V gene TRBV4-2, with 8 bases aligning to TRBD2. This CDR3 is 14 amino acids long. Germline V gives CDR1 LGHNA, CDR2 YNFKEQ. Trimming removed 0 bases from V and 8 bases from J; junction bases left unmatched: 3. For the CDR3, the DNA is TGTGCCAGCAGCCAAGATACTAGCGGAGATGAGCAGTTCTTC. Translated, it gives CASSQDTSGDEQFF.

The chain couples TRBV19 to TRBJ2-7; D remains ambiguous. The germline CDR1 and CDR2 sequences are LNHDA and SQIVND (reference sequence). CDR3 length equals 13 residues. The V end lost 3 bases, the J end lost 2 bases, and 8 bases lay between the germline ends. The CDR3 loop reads CASSMGRTYEQYF. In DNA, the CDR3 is TGTGCCAGTAGTATGGGCAGGACCTACGAGCAGTACTTC.

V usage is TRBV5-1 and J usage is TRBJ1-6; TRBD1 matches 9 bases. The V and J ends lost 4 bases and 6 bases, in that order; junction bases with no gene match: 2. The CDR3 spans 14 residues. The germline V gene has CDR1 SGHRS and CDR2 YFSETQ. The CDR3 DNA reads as TGCGCCAGCAGCCCGGGACAGGGTAATTCACCCCTCCACTTT. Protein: CASSPGQGNSPLHF.

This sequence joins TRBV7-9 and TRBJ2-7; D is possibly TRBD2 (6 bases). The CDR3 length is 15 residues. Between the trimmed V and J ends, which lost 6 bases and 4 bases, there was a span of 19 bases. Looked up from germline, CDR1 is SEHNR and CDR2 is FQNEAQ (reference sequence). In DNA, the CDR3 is TGTGCCAGCAGTCCCACCCGACGGGAGCTTTACGAGCAGTACTTC. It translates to CASSPTRRELYEQYF.

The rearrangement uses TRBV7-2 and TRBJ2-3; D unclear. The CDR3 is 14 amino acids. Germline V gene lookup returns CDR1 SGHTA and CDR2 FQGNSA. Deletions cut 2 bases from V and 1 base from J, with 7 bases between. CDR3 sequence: CASSLNRGTDTQYF. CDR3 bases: TGTGCCAGCAGCTTAAACAGAGGCACAGATACGCAGTATTTT.

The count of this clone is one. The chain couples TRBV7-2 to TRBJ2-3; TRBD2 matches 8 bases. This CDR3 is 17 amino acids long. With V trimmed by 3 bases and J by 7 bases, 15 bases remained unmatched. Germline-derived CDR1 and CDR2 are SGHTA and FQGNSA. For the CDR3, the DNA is TGTGCCAGCAGCTTGGGACTAGACAGGATACGATCGAATACGCAGTATTTT. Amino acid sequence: CASSLGLDRIRSNTQYF.

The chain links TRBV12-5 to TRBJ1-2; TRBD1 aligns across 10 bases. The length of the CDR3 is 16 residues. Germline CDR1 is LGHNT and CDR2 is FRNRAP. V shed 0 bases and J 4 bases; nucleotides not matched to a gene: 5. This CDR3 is CASGLVRGQGIYGYTF. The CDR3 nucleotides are TGTGCTAGTGGTTTGGTACGGGGACAGGGGATCTATGGCTACACCTTC.

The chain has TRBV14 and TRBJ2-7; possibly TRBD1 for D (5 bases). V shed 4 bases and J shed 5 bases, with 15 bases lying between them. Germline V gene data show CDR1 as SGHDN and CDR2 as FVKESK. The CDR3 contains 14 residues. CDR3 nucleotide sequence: TGTGCCAGCAGCCCCCGGACACGGTATGACGAGCAGTACTTC. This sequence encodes CASSPRTRYDEQYF.

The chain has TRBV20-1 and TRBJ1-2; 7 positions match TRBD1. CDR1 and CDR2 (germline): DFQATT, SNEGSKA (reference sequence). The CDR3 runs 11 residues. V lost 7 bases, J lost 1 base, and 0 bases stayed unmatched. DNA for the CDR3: TGCAGTGGGGACAGTAACTATGGCTACACCTTC. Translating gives CSGDSNYGYTF.

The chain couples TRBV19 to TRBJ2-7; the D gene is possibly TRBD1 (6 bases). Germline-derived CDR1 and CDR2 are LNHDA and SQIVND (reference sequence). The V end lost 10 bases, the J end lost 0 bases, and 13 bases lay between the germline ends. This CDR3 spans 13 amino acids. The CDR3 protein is CANTTGVSYEQYF. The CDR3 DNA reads TGTGCCAATACGACAGGAGTCTCCTACGAGCAGTACTTC.

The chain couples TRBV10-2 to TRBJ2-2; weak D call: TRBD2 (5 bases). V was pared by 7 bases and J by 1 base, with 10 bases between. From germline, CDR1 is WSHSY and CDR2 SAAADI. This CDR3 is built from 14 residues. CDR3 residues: CASNQRRNTGELFF. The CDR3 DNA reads TGCGCCAGCAACCAGCGGAGGAACACCGGGGAGCTGTTTTTT.